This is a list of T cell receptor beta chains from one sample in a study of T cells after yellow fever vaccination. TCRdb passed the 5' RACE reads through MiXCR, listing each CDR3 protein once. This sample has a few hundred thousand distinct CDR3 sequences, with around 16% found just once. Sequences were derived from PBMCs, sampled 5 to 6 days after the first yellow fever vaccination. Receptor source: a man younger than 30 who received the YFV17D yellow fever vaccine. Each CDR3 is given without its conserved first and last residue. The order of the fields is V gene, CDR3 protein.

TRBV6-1,ATQRVTGGTEAF
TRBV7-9,ASSSGVAEAF
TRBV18,ASSLRGRSLAGTYEQY
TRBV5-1,ASSLGGQVQETQY
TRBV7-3,ASSSAGGRTGELF
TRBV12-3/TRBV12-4,ASSFVLQETQY
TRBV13,ASSFRRTNTEAF
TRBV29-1,SVVISSYNEQF
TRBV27,ASSFEGVGYT
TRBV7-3,ASSSNGAGAGDTQY
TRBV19,ASSISVAADTQY